This T cell receptor (beta chain) was sequenced in a study of T cell responses to AZD1222 COVID-19 vaccine. Worth noting for this clone: Its matching antigen is unknown.

Libraries were prepared by immunoSEQ multiplex PCR; TCRdb keeps only in-frame clonotypes and omits some of them. Of around 33,000 clones in the sample, about nine tenths were seen once. Study conclusions and caveats: Reportedly, nearly half of unique spike TCRs recognized epitopes outside B.1.351/B.1.1.7 mutations. Clonal diversity may have been underestimated, and the donors were mostly white British, with more females than males. CD4 TCRs covered the whole spike, strongest at regions 160-218 and 743-854.

The sequence was obtained from an adult in good health. The sample was peripheral blood, taken on day 0 of AZD1222 vaccination.

CDR3 coding DNA: TGTTGCGGGGGCTTAATTCTTGACACTGAAGCTTTCTTT. This sequence encodes CCGGLILDTEAFF. The V call is TRBV7-2, the J call TRBJ1-1; TRBD1 is a possible D gene (6 bases). The CDR3 loop spans 13 amino acids. Per germline, CDR1 SGHTA and CDR2 FQGNSA.